This TCR beta chain was recorded in a study of Graves' ophthalmopathy and Graves' hyperthyroidism. Broader study findings: Blood also harbored most expanded thyroid clonotypes above 0.001 frequency.

A note on this clonotype: The antigen is unknown.

From RNA, the CDR3 regions of TCR beta chains were amplified and sequenced. In the first round, RT-PCR was carried out with HTBI primers, and a multiplex PCR formed the second round. MiXCR, applied by TCRdb to the multiplex PCR reads, yields one record per CDR3 protein. The sample shows about 240,000 distinct CDR3 sequences, roughly 50% of them seen only once. The V and J ends lost 4 bases and 8 bases respectively, with 15 bases between them. From germline, CDR1 is LNHDA and CDR2 SQIVND (reference sequence). The CDR3 consists of 15 residues. Disease in donors with ophthalmopathy had moderate-to-severe activity, CAS ≥3, NOSPECS ≥4 and under 3 months' duration. Diagnosis used clinical symptoms, serum thyroxine, TRAb, thyroid ultrasound and orbital computed tomography. PBMCs were isolated from an approximately 10 ml sample of fresh peripheral blood.

The TCR was taken from an adult man with Graves' ophthalmopathy. The V call is TRBV19, the J call TRBJ1-6; TRBD1 is a possible D gene (5 bases). The sample consisted of peripheral blood. The CDR3 is CASSRGRGKDSPLHF. CDR3 sequence (DNA): TGTGCCAGTAGTAGGGGACGGGGAAAGGATTCACCCCTCCACTTT.